This T cell receptor (beta chain) stems from a study of cytotoxic CD8 clonotypes in ibrutinib-treated CLL. Findings and limits, study-wide: Clonality correlated strongly with circulating CD8+ T cells and exceeded age-matched healthy donors at baseline.

Details on this clone: Its antigen remains unknown.

CDR1 and CDR2 from the germline V gene are SGHRS and YFSETQ. This CDR3 comprises 17 residues. Losses at the gene ends were 0 bases for V and 5 bases for J; bases not matched to a gene: 11. Profiling relied on immunoSEQ multiplex PCR, and the TCRdb table lists in-frame clones only, not all of them. The sample records around 97,000 clones, about 78% being singletons. The clonotype originates from a human donor with chronic lymphocytic leukemia. The sample consisted of PBMCs, taken after 12 months of ibrutinib treatment. The chain joins TRBV5-1 to TRBJ2-5; TRBD1 aligns across 9 bases. CDR3 sequence (DNA): TGCGCCAGCAGCTTGGAGCCGGACAGGGGAGGTAGGGAGACCCAGTACTTC. It is translated as CASSLEPDRGGRETQYF.